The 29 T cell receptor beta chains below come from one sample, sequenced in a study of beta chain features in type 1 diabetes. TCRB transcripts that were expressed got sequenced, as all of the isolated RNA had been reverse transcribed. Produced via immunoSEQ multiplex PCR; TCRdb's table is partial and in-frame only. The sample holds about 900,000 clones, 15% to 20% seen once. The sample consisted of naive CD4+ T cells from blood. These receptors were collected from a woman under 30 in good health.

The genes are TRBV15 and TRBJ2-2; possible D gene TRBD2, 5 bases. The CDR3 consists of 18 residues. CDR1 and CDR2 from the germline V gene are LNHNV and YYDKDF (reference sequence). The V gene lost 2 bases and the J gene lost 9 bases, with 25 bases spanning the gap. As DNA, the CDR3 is TGTGCCACCAGCAGACTGACGCGCGCGGTGGAGACTACCCGGGAGCTGTTTTTT. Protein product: CATSRLTRAVETTRELFF.

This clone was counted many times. CDR3 protein: CASSRNARYEQYF. CDR3 nucleotide sequence: TGCGCCAGCAGCAGGAACGCTAGATACGAGCAGTACTTC. V is TRBV23-1 and J is TRBJ2-7; D is ambiguous. TRBV23-1 belongs to the ORF category, with a function that is uncertain. There are 13 residues in the CDR3. The V end lost 6 bases, the J end lost 4 bases, and 13 bases lay between the germline ends.

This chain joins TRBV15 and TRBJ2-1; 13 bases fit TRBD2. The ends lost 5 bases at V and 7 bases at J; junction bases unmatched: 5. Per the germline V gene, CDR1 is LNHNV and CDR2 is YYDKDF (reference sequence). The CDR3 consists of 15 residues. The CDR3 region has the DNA TGTGCCACCAGCGCGCGGACTAGCGGGAGTAATGAGCAGTTCTTC. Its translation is CATSARTSGSNEQFF.

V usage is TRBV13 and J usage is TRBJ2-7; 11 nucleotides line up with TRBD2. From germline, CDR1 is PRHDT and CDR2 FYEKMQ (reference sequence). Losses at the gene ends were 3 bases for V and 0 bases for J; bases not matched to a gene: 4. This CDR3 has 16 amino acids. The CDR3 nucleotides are TGTGCCAGCAGCTTCGGTAGCGGGAGGGCCTCCTACGAGCAGTACTTC. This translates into CASSFGSGRASYEQYF.

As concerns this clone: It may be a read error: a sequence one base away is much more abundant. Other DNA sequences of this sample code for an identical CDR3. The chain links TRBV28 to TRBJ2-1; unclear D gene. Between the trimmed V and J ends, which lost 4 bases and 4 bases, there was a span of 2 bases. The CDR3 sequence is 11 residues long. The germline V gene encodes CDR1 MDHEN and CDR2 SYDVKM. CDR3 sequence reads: CASSYYNEQFF. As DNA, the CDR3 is TGTGCCAGCAGTTATTACAATGAGCAGTTCTTC.

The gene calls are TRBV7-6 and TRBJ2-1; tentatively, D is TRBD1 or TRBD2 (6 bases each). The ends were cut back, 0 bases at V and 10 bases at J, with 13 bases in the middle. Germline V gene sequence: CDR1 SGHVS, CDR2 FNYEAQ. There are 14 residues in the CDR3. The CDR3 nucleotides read TGTGCCAGCAGCTTAGCTAGGGGGGTACGGGAGCAGTTCTTC. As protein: CASSLARGVREQFF.

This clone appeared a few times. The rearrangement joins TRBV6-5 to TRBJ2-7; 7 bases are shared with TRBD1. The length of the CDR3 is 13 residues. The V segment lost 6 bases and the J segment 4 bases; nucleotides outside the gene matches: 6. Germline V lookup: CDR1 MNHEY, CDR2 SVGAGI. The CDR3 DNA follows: TGTGCCAGCAGAAACAGGGGTGGGTACGAGCAGTACTTC. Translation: CASRNRGGYEQYF.

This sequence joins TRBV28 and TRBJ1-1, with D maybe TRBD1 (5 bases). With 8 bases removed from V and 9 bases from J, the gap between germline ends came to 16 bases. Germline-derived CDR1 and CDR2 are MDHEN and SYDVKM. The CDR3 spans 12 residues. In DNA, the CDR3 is TGTGCCAGCGGGGTACGGGACCGCCAAGCTTTCTTT. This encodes CASGVRDRQAFF.

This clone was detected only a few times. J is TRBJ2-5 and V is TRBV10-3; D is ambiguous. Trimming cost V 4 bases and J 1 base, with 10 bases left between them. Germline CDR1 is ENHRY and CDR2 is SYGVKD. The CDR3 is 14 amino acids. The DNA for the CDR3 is TGTGCCATCAGTGGAACACTCTCCCAAGAGACCCAGTACTTC. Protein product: CAISGTLSQETQYF.

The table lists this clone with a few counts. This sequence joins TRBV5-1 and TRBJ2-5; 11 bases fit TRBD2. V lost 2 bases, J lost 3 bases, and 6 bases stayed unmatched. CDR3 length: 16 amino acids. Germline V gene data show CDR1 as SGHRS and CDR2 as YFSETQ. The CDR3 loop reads CASSFLAGGSEETQYF. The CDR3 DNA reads TGCGCCAGCAGCTTCTTAGCGGGAGGGAGCGAAGAGACCCAGTACTTC. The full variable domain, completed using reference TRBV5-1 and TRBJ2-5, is KAGVTQTPRYLIKTRGQQVTLSCSPISGHRSVSWYQQTPGQGLQFLFEYFSETQRNKGNFPGRFSGRQFSNSRSEMNVSTLELGDSALYLCASSFLAGGSEETQYFGPGTRLLVL.

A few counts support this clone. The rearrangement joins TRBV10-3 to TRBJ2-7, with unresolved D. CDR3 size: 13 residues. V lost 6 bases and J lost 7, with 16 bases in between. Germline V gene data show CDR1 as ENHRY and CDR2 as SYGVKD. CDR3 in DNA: TGTGCCATCAGACTTCAGATGGCGGAGGAGCAGTACTTC. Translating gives CAIRLQMAEEQYF.

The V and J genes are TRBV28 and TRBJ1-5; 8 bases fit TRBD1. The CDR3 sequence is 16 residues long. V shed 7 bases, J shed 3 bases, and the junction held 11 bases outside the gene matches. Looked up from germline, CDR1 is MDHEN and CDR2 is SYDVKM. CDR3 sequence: CASTRGQGFVNQPQHF. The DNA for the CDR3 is TGTGCCAGCACCCGAGGACAGGGTTTCGTCAATCAGCCCCAGCATTTT.

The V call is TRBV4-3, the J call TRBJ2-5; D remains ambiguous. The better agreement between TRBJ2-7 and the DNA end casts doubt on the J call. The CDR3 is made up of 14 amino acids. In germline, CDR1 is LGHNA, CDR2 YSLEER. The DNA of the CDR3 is TGCGCCAGCAGCCAAGATTGGGCCGTGCACGAGCAGTACTTC. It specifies CASSQDWAVHEQYF.

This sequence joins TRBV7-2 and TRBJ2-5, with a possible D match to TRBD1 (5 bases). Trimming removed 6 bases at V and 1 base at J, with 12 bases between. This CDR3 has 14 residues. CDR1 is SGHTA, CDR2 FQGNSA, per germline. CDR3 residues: CASRLSQGQETQYF. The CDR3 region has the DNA TGTGCCAGCAGGCTCTCGCAGGGCCAAGAGACCCAGTACTTC.

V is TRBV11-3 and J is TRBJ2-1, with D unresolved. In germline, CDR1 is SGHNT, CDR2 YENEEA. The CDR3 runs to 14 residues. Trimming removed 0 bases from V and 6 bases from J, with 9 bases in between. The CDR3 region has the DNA TGTGCCAGCAGCTTAGATGGTTGGGGCAATGAGCAGTTCTTC. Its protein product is CASSLDGWGNEQFF.

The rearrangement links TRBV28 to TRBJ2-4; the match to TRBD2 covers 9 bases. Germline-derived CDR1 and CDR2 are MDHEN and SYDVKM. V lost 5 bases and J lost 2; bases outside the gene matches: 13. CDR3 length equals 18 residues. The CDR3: CASSPRDLAGRSKNIQYF. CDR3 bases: TGTGCCAGCAGTCCACGGGACCTAGCGGGAAGGTCCAAAAACATTCAGTACTTC.

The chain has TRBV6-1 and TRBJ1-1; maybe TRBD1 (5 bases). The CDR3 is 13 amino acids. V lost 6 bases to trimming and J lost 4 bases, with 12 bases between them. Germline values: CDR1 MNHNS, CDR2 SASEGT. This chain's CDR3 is CASSEQGITEAFF. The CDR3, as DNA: TGTGCCAGCAGCGAGCAGGGTATCACTGAAGCTTTCTTT.

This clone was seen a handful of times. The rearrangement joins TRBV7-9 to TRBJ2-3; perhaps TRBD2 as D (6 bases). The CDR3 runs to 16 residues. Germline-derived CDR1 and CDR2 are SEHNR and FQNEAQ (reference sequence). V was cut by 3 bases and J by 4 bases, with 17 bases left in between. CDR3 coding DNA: TGTGCCAGCAGCTTTAAACTAGCAATCGGTCCAGATACGCAGTATTTT. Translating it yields CASSFKLAIGPDTQYF.

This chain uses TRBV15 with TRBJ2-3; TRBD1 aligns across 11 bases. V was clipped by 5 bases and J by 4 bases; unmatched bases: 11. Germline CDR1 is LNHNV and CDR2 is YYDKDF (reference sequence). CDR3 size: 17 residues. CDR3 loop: CATSVRRGQGASDTQYF. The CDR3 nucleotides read TGTGCCACCAGCGTGCGCAGAGGACAGGGGGCATCAGATACGCAGTATTTT.

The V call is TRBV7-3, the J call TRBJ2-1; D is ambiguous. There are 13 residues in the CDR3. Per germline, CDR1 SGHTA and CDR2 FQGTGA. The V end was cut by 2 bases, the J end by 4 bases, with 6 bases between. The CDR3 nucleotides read TGTGCCAGCAGCTTAGATGGTTACAATGAGCAGTTCTTC. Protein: CASSLDGYNEQFF. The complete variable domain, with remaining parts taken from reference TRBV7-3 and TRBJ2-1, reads GAGVSQTPSNKVTEKGKYVELRCDPISGHTALYWYRQSLGQGPEFLIYFQGTGAADDSGLPNDRFFAVRPEGSVSTLKIQRTERGDSAVYLCASSLDGYNEQFFGPGTRLTVL.

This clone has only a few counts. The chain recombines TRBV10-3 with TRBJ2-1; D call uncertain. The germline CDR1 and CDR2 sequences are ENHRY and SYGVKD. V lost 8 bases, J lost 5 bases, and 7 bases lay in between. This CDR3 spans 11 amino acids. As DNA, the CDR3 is TGTGCCATCCAAGGTAACAATGAGCAGTTCTTC. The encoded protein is CAIQGNNEQFF.

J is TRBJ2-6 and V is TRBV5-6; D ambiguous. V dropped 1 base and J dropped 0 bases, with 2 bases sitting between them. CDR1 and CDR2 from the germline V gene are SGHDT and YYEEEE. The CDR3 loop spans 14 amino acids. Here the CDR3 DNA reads TGTGCCAGCAGCTTGAGCTCTGGGGCCAACGTCCTGACTTTC. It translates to CASSLSSGANVLTF.

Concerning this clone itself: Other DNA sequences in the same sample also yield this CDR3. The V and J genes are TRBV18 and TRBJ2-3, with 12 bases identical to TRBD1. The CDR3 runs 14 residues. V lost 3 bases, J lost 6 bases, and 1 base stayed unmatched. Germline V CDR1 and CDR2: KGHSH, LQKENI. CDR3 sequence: CASSPGTGGDTQYF. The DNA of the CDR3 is TGTGCCAGCTCACCCGGGACAGGGGGCGATACGCAGTATTTT.

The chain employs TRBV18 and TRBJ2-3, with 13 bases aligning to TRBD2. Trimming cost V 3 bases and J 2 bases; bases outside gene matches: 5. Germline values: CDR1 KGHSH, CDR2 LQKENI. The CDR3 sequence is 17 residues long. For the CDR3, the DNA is TGTGCCAGCTCACCCCTCGGACTAGCGGGGGCCACAGATACGCAGTATTTT. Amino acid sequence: CASSPLGLAGATDTQYF.

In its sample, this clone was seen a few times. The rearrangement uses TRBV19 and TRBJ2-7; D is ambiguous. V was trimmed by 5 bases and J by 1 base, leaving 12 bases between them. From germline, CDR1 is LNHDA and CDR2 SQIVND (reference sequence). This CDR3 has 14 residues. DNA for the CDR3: TGTGCCAGTAGTCAAATACCCTTATCCTACGAGCAGTACTTC. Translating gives CASSQIPLSYEQYF.

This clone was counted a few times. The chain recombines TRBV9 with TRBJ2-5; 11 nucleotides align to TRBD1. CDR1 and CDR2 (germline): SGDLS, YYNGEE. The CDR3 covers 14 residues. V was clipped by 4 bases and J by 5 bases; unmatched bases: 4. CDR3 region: CASSRTGGRETQYF. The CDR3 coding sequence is TGTGCCAGCAGCAGGACAGGGGGCCGGGAGACCCAGTACTTC.

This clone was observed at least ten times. Here the CDR3 DNA reads TGTGCCAGCAGCAGGGACAGGGATGAAAAACTGTTTTTT. Amino acids: CASSRDRDEKLFF. The chain links TRBV7-2 to TRBJ1-4, with 9 bases fitting TRBD1. This CDR3 contains 13 residues. The germline V gene has CDR1 SGHTA and CDR2 FQGNSA. The ends lost 5 bases at V and 6 bases at J; junction bases unmatched: 1.

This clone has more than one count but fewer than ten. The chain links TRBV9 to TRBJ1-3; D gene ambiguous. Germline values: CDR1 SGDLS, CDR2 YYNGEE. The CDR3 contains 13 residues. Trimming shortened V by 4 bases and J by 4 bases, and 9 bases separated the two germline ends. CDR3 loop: CASSFGPGNTIYF. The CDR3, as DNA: TGTGCCAGCAGCTTCGGGCCCGGAAACACCATATATTTT.

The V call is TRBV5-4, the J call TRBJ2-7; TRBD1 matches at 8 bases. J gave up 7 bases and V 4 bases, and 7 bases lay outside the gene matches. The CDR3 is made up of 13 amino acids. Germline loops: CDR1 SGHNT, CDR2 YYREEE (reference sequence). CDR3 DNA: TGTGCCAGCAGCCGACCACAGGGGGAAGAGCAGTACTTC. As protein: CASSRPQGEEQYF.